One sample yielded the 32 T cell receptor beta chains listed below, sequenced in a study of monozygotic twins with inflammatory bowel disease. Using the 5' RACE reads, TCRdb records one entry per CDR3 protein without DNA. This repertoire includes 200,000 to 250,000 distinct CDR3 sequences. The sample was blood. These receptors were collected from a human donor with ulcerative colitis or Crohn's disease, or a healthy co-twin of an affected twin (not recorded which).

CDR3 amino acids: CASSPIGTADQPQHF. The V call is TRBV4-1, the J call TRBJ1-5; TCRdb's D call, TRBD1, is unchecked because there is no DNA. The germline V gene encodes CDR1 MGHRA and CDR2 YSYEKL. CDR3 length equals 15 residues.

The chain joins TRBV5-1 to TRBJ2-2; TCRdb's D call of TRBD2 is untestable without DNA. There are 16 residues in the CDR3. Germline CDR1 and CDR2: SGHRS and YFSETQ. CDR3 in amino acids: CASSLGLAGSTGELFF.

The chain carries TRBV6-1 and TRBJ1-1; TCRdb lists TRBD1, though no DNA is available to test this call. Germline V gene lookup returns CDR1 MNHNS and CDR2 SASEGT. The CDR3 has 17 residues. The CDR3 loop is CASSEGAWVTGGTEAFF.

The genes are TRBV12-3 or TRBV12-4 and TRBJ2-7; TCRdb reports TRBD2, a call that lacks DNA to check it against. The CDR3 runs to 14 residues. The CDR3 loop reads CASSLGLATGEQYF.

The chain is built from TRBV19 and TRBJ1-1; TCRdb calls TRBD1, which cannot be checked without DNA. Per germline, CDR1 LNHDA and CDR2 SQIVND (reference sequence). The CDR3 runs to 13 residues. This CDR3 is CASSSGLSTEAFF. The full variable domain, its missing parts supplied by reference TRBV19 and TRBJ1-1, is DGGITQSPKYLFRKEGQNVTLSCEQNLNHDAMYWYRQDPGQGLRLIYYSQIVNDFQKGDIAEGYSVSREKKESFPLTVTSAQKNPTAFYLCASSSGLSTEAFFGQGTRLTVV.

This rearrangement joins TRBV7-9 to TRBJ2-3. This CDR3 is 14 amino acids long. CDR1 is SEHNR, CDR2 FQNEAQ, per germline (reference sequence). The CDR3 is CASSLRLDTDTQYF.

The chain combines TRBV7-2 with TRBJ2-7; the D call of TRBD2 rests on TCRdb alone, since no DNA is present to check it. This CDR3 spans 15 amino acids. The germline V gene encodes CDR1 SGHTA and CDR2 FQGNSA. The CDR3 is CASSPWVGSNGEQYF. The full variable domain, its missing parts supplied by reference TRBV7-2 and TRBJ2-7, is GAGVSQSPSNKVTEKGKDVELRCDPISGHTALYWYRQSLGQGLEFLIYFQGNSAPDKSGLPSDRFSAERTGGSVSTLTIQRTQQEDSAVYLCASSPWVGSNGEQYFGPGTRLTVT.

The rearrangement links TRBV2 to TRBJ2-1; without DNA, the TCRdb call of TRBD1 cannot be checked. This CDR3 has 15 amino acids. The V gene's germline CDR1 is SNHLY and CDR2 FYNNEI. This chain's CDR3 is CASSANRGGVDEQFF.

This chain joins TRBV7-2 and TRBJ2-2. Per germline, CDR1 SGHTA and CDR2 FQGNSA. This CDR3 contains 13 residues. The CDR3 loop is CASTNWRSGELFF.

This sequence joins TRBV29-1 and TRBJ1-2. The germline V gene has CDR1 SQVTM and CDR2 ANQGSEA. There are 12 residues in the CDR3. This CDR3 is CSVVRGGYGYTF. The full variable domain, its missing parts supplied by reference TRBV29-1 and TRBJ1-2, is SAVISQKPSRDICQRGTSLTIQCQVDSQVTMMFWYRQQPGQSLTLIATANQGSEATYESGFVIDKFPISRPNLTFSTLTVSNMSPEDSSIYLCSVVRGGYGYTFGSGTRLTVV.

V usage is TRBV11-1 and J usage is TRBJ2-3; checking the TCRdb D call of TRBD1 is not possible without DNA. This CDR3 spans 14 amino acids. Per the germline V gene, CDR1 is SGHAT and CDR2 is FQDESV (reference sequence). CDR3 in amino acids: CASSSGTGTDTQYF.

The CDR3 sequence: CATSDYGYEQYF. The gene calls are TRBV24-1 and TRBJ2-7. CDR3 length: 12 residues. Germline V gene data show CDR1 as KGHDR and CDR2 as SFDVKD.

The CDR3 loop is CASSQTEFEAFF. The chain is built from TRBV3-1 and TRBJ1-1; TCRdb outputs TRBD1, but without DNA this stays unchecked. Germline V gene sequence: CDR1 LGHDT, CDR2 YNNKEL (reference sequence). CDR3 length: 12 residues.

V is TRBV12-3 or TRBV12-4 and J is TRBJ1-3. This CDR3 is 14 amino acids long. CDR3 protein: CASSLRGSGNTIYF.

This sequence joins TRBV18 and TRBJ1-1; lacking DNA, the TRBD1 call made by TCRdb goes unchecked. Germline lookup yields CDR1 KGHSH and CDR2 LQKENI. The CDR3 runs to 14 residues. The CDR3 spells CASSPIGQGAPAFF.

This chain joins TRBV4-1 and TRBJ2-1; TCRdb's D call of TRBD1 is untestable without DNA. Germline lookup yields CDR1 MGHRA and CDR2 YSYEKL. This CDR3 has 15 amino acids. The CDR3 spells CASSPRDRSYNEQFF.

The rearrangement uses TRBV12-3 or TRBV12-4 and TRBJ1-1; there is no DNA to check the TCRdb D call of TRBD1. The length of the CDR3 is 15 residues. The CDR3 reads CASSYRTGVNTEAFF.

The V gene is TRBV7-2, the J gene TRBJ2-3; checking the TCRdb D call of TRBD1 is not possible without DNA. The CDR3 has 13 amino acids. Germline CDR1 and CDR2: SGHTA and FQGNSA. The CDR3 reads CASSLDPGKAQYF. The full variable domain, rest sourced from reference TRBV7-2 and TRBJ2-3, is GAGVSQSPSNKVTEKGKDVELRCDPISGHTALYWYRQSLGQGLEFLIYFQGNSAPDKSGLPSDRFSAERTGGSVSTLTIQRTQQEDSAVYLCASSLDPGKAQYFGPGTRLTVL.

This sequence joins TRBV29-1 and TRBJ2-5; as DNA is missing, the TRBD1 call by TCRdb cannot be tested. The germline gives CDR1 SQVTM, CDR2 ANQGSEA. The CDR3 has 12 amino acids. The CDR3 loop is CSVELGGMTQYF.

The rearrangement links TRBV7-2 to TRBJ2-1; the D call from TCRdb, TRBD2, cannot be confirmed without DNA. Germline V CDR1 and CDR2: SGHTA, FQGNSA. The length of the CDR3 is 15 residues. This CDR3 reads CASSLPSGNLNEQFF.

This chain connects TRBV12-3 or TRBV12-4 to TRBJ2-1; TCRdb's D gene call, TRBD1, goes unchecked for lack of DNA. This CDR3 is built from 13 residues. CDR3 region: CASSGGQAHEQFF.

V and J are TRBV7-9 and TRBJ1-6. CDR3 length: 16 amino acids. Germline-derived CDR1 and CDR2 are SEHNR and FQNEAQ (reference sequence). The CDR3 sequence: CASSPPEVGRGSPLHF.

The CDR3 here is CASSQTSVNSPLHF. The J gene is TRBJ1-6, the V gene TRBV16. The CDR3 totals 14 residues. Germline lookup yields CDR1 KGHSY and CDR2 FQNENV. Filled out from reference TRBV16 and TRBJ1-6, the complete variable domain reads GEEVAQTPKHLVRGEGQKAKLYCAPIKGHSYVFWYQQVLKNEFKFLISFQNENVFDETGMPKERFSAKCLPNSPCSLEIQATKLEDSAVYFCASSQTSVNSPLHFGNGTRLTVT.

This chain links TRBV6-1 with TRBJ1-5. Germline CDR1 and CDR2: MNHNS and SASEGT. This CDR3 region has 15 residues. CDR3 amino acids: CASSEAVGAYQPQHF.

The chain carries TRBV5-6 and TRBJ2-1; TCRdb picks TRBD2, but there is no DNA to check that call. Germline CDR1 and CDR2: SGHDT and YYEEEE. The CDR3 is 15 residues long. The CDR3 sequence is CASSPRGLAGIEQFF.

J is TRBJ2-2 and V is TRBV4-1; TCRdb selects TRBD2, and the lack of DNA leaves this call unchecked. The CDR3 loop spans 15 amino acids. Germline V gene sequence: CDR1 MGHRA, CDR2 YSYEKL. The CDR3: CASSRVAGQTGELFF.

The chain carries TRBV7-2 and TRBJ2-1; TCRdb calls TRBD2, which cannot be checked without DNA. The CDR3 loop spans 16 amino acids. In germline, CDR1 is SGHTA, CDR2 FQGNSA. The CDR3: CASSFPGTSGYNEQFF.

This chain uses TRBV5-1 with TRBJ2-5; TCRdb returns TRBD1, unconfirmable since there is no DNA. Germline V gives CDR1 SGHRS, CDR2 YFSETQ. The CDR3 extends over 15 amino acids. CDR3 sequence reads: CASSLEQGVWETQYF.

This chain links TRBV7-3 with TRBJ2-3; the D gene TCRdb calls, TRBD1, cannot be checked with no DNA. The CDR3 has 14 residues. Germline CDR1 SGHTA, CDR2 FQGTGA. CDR3: CASSIAGVTDTQYF.

V gene TRBV20-1 combines with J gene TRBJ2-7; as DNA is missing, the TRBD2 call by TCRdb cannot be tested. This CDR3 spans 13 amino acids. Germline CDR1 reads DFQATT; CDR2 reads SNEGSKA (reference sequence). CDR3 protein: CSPTQAGAYEQYF.

The V gene is TRBV5-4, the J gene TRBJ2-7; TCRdb lists TRBD1, though no DNA is available to test this call. This CDR3 spans 14 amino acids. Looked up from germline, CDR1 is SGHNT and CDR2 is YYREEE (reference sequence). CDR3 protein: CASSYGTDLWEQYF.

The V call is TRBV5-1, the J call TRBJ1-1. Germline CDR1 is SGHRS and CDR2 is YFSETQ. The CDR3 has 17 amino acids. CDR3 sequence: CASSEVGLGALNTEAFF.